What follows are 2 T cell receptor beta chains derived from one specimen sequenced in a study of shared clonotypes between healthy human individuals. Sequencing used immunoSEQ multiplex PCR; TCRdb keeps in-frame clones, though not all of them. The data contain some 2,500,000 clones, roughly 93% of them singletons. Sample: naive CD4+ T cells from PBMCs. Subset: CD45RA+ positively selected. Receptor source: a man younger than 35 in good health. Some clones in this sample may be carry-over from other donors' samples.

The V and J genes are TRBV5-5 and TRBJ1-5, with 7 bases aligning to TRBD1. Per the germline V gene, CDR1 is SGHKS and CDR2 is YYEKEE (reference sequence). The V segment lost 4 bases and the J segment 5 bases; nucleotides outside the gene matches: 6. The CDR3 has 14 residues. The CDR3 bases are TGTGCCAGCAGCCGCGACAGGGCCGATCAGCCCCAGCATTTT. This encodes CASSRDRADQPQHF.

This clone was picked up one time. This rearrangement joins TRBV5-6 to TRBJ1-6, with unresolved D. The germline gives CDR1 SGHDT, CDR2 YYEEEE. This CDR3 comprises 17 residues. Trimming stripped 5 bases from V and 4 bases from J, with 19 bases between. CDR3 DNA sequence: TGTGCCAGCAGATCCGGACCCGCGGTGTTGTATAATTCACCCCTCCACTTT. This translates into CASRSGPAVLYNSPLHF.